The source of this T cell receptor beta chain is a study of T cell responses to AZD1222 COVID-19 vaccine. V lost 4 bases and J lost 3; bases outside the gene matches: 6. The CDR3 contains 14 residues. Per germline, CDR1 SGHRS and CDR2 YFSETQ. Measured with immunoSEQ multiplex PCR; TCRdb has only the in-frame clones, and not every one. The table includes around 120,000 clones, roughly 87% detected once. This chain joins TRBV5-1 and TRBJ2-7, with 8 bases matching TRBD1. Sample: peripheral blood, taken on day 0 of AZD1222 vaccination. The origin of this receptor is an adult in good health. As DNA, the CDR3 is TGCGCCAGCAGCGCTAGACAGGGGATCTACGAGCAGTACTTC. Encoded protein: CASSARQGIYEQYF.